Below are 26 T cell receptor beta chains sequenced from a single sample in a study of tissue T cells after allogeneic stem cell transplantation. Sequencing was performed with immunoSEQ multiplex PCR; in TCRdb, only in-frame clones are kept and a portion is missing. The sample yields over 5,500 clones, 46% seen once. Time point denoted: mouse harvest day 7 after allogeneic transplant. Mouse grafts combined 10^7 T-cell-depleted bone marrow cells with 10^6 splenic CD5+ T cells. Sequencing input: skin. The receptors were gathered from a female BALB/c mouse given C57BL/6 T cells with graft-versus-host disease after an allogeneic hematopoietic cell transplant.

Remarks on this clone: Genes and germline are mouse. Read coverage stops 1 residue before the CDR3 terminus; the germline J gene supplies the remainder. The V gene is TRBV3, the J gene TRBJ2-3; D ambiguous. Germline CDR1 SNHLY, CDR2 FYNGKV (reference sequence). There are 15 residues in the CDR3. V gave up 1 base and J gave up 1 base, with 9 bases separating them. CDR3 DNA (partial): TGTGCCAGCAGCTTAGTGGGCGCGCGTGCAGAAACGCTGTAT. It yields the protein CASSLVGARAETLY. The CDR3 in full is CASSLVGARAETLYF.

Concerning this clone itself: Here the gene names and germline are mouse. The DNA ends 1 residue before the CDR3 does, and the rest of the CDR3 is filled in from the germline J gene. V gene TRBV16 combines with J gene TRBJ2-4, with D perhaps TRBD1 or TRBD2 (5 bases each). The ends were cut back, 4 bases at V and 7 bases at J, with 9 bases in the middle. Germline values: CDR1 SGHSA, CDR2 FRNQAP. The CDR3 is 12 residues long. The CDR3 protein is CASSSTGDTLYF. The CDR3 bases that were read are TGTGCAAGCAGCTCCACGGGGGACACCTTGTAC. Full variable domain (rest looked up from reference TRBV16 and TRBJ2-4): NAGVIQTPRHKVTGKGQEATLWCEPISGHSAVFWYRQTIVQGLEFLTYFRNQAPIDDSGMPKERFSAQMPNQSHSTLKIQSTQPQDSAVYLCASSSTGDTLYFGAGTRLSVL.

Worth noting for this clone: Gene names denote mouse genes. With the read ending 1 residue before the CDR3 end, the germline J gene is used to fill in that end. The chain links TRBV26 to TRBJ2-4; a possible D gene is TRBD1 (5 bases). With 2 bases removed from V and 4 bases from J, the gap between germline ends came to 7 bases. The CDR3 length is 13 residues. Germline V gives CDR1 KGHPV, CDR2 FQNQEV (reference sequence). The covered CDR3 bases are TGTGCCAGCAGTCTGGACAGAAAAAACACCTTGTAC. Translation gives CASSLDRKNTLY. In full, the CDR3 is CASSLDRKNTLYF.

Of note for this clone: Mouse gene names apply. The CDR3 extends 1 residue past the end of the read, so its final part is completed from the germline J gene. This chain uses TRBV13-3 with TRBJ1-1, with a weak D call TRBD1 (6 bases). Germline CDR1 reads NNHDY; CDR2 reads SYVADS. This CDR3 contains 13 residues. Trimming shortened V by 10 bases and J by 1 base, and 14 bases separated the two germline ends. The CDR3 sequence: CASPGTKNTEVFF. The covered CDR3 bases are TGTGCCTCCCCCGGGACAAAAAACACAGAAGTCTTC.

A remark on this clone: Gene names refer to mouse genes. The missing CDR3 end, 1 residue past where the read stops, is filled in from the germline J gene. This sequence joins TRBV3 and TRBJ1-4; no reliable D call. Trimming took off 3 bases at V and 0 bases at J, with 5 bases between the two ends. Germline lookup yields CDR1 SNHLY and CDR2 FYNGKV (reference sequence). The CDR3 is 14 residues long. CDR3 sequence: CASSFQFSNERLFF. CDR3 DNA, as far as it was read: TGTGCCAGCAGCTTTCAGTTTTCCAACGAAAGATTATTT. The variable domain in full, completed from reference TRBV3 and TRBJ1-4, reads GPKVLQIPSHQIIDMGQMVTLNCDPVSNHLYFYWYKQILGQQMEFLVNFYNGKVMEKSKLFKDQFSVERPDGSYFTLKIQPTALEDSAVYFCASSFQFSNERLFFGHGTKLSVL.

This clone was observed a few times. Genes and germline are mouse. The CDR3 end falls 1 residue outside the read, so it is completed with the germline J gene. The rearrangement links TRBV26 to TRBJ2-3; the match to TRBD2 covers 11 bases. The CDR3 consists of 15 residues. Germline lookup yields CDR1 KGHPV and CDR2 FQNQEV (reference sequence). V dropped 4 bases and J dropped 1; count of bases not matched to a gene: 1. CDR3 loop: CASSPDWGGAETLYF. CDR3 DNA, as far as it was read: TGTGCCAGCAGTCCGGACTGGGGGGGTGCAGAAACGCTGTAT.

This clone was observed a handful of times. Gene labels here are mouse ones. The covered CDR3 bases are TGTGCTAGCAGTTTATCGAGGGGGAGCTCCGACTACACC. Translation: CASSLSRGSSDYT. The entire CDR3 protein reads CASSLSRGSSDYTF. The rearrangement joins TRBV29 to TRBJ1-2, with a possible D match to TRBD1 (6 bases). The read finishes 1 residue shy of the CDR3 end, and the germline J gene is used to complete it. CDR3 size: 14 residues. Germline assignment: CDR1 MSHET and CDR2 SYDVDS. Trimming cost V 0 bases and J 4 bases, with 9 bases left between them.

A remark on this clone: The gene names here belong to mouse. The DNA ends 1 residue before the CDR3 does, and the rest of the CDR3 is filled in from the germline J gene. The chain is built from TRBV29 and TRBJ2-5; TRBD1 agrees at 10 bases. This CDR3 has 14 residues. The V and J ends lost 9 bases and 2 bases, in that order; junction bases with no gene match: 5. From germline, CDR1 is MSHET and CDR2 SYDVDS. The CDR3 loop is CASWTGGGQDTQYF. CDR3 DNA, as far as it was read: TGTGCTAGTTGGACAGGGGGAGGCCAAGACACCCAGTAC.

With regard to this clone: The listed genes are named as in mouse. Partial CDR3 DNA: TGTGCCAGCAGTGGGGGGGCGGGGTATGCTGAGCAGTTC. Its translation: CASSGGAGYAEQF. The full CDR3 is CASSGGAGYAEQFF. This sequence joins TRBV13-3 and TRBJ2-1; possible D gene TRBD2, 7 bases. Read coverage stops 1 residue before the CDR3 terminus; the germline J gene supplies the remainder. V dropped 3 bases and J dropped 4 bases, with 11 bases sitting between them. Per germline, CDR1 NNHDY and CDR2 SYVADS. The CDR3 has 14 amino acids.

Of note for this clone: Gene names are mouse gene names. The DNA ends 1 residue before the CDR3 does, and the rest of the CDR3 is filled in from the germline J gene. V is TRBV26 and J is TRBJ2-2; D perhaps matches TRBD2 (6 bases). Germline lookup yields CDR1 KGHPV and CDR2 FQNQEV (reference sequence). The CDR3 is made up of 14 amino acids. The germline V and J ends were trimmed by 5 bases and 2 bases, with 9 bases remaining between them. CDR3 loop: CASSFTGNTGQLYF. The sequenced part of the CDR3 DNA is TGTGCCAGCAGTTTTACTGGGAACACCGGGCAGCTCTAC.

A remark on this clone: All gene names here are mouse names. The read is 1 residue too short to cover the CDR3 end, so that end is filled in from the germline J gene. The chain carries TRBV26 and TRBJ2-5, with D hard to call. Trimming cost V 4 bases and J 0 bases, with 8 bases left between them. This CDR3 is 14 amino acids long. CDR1 is KGHPV, CDR2 FQNQEV, per germline (reference sequence). The CDR3 loop reads CASSPQINQDTQYF. The DNA read from the CDR3 is TGTGCCAGCAGTCCTCAGATTAACCAAGACACCCAGTAC.

About this clone itself: The listed genes are named as in mouse. The read ends 1 residue shy of where the CDR3 ends; the end is completed using the germline J gene. V is TRBV13-2 and J is TRBJ2-5; no firm D call. Trimming left V 0 bases short and J 0 bases short, with 8 bases between. CDR1 is NNHNN, CDR2 SYGAGS, per germline (reference sequence). The CDR3 contains 15 residues. CDR3 loop: CASGDVTSNQDTQYF. CDR3 DNA, as far as it was read: TGTGCCAGCGGTGATGTCACTAGTAACCAAGACACCCAGTAC.

Worth noting for this clone: Mouse germline and gene names are used. The missing CDR3 end, 1 residue past where the read stops, is filled in from the germline J gene. The chain has TRBV13-3 and TRBJ1-1; D is undetermined. With 3 bases removed from V and 0 bases from J, the gap between germline ends came to 6 bases. CDR1 NNHDY and CDR2 SYVADS come from the germline V gene. This CDR3 region has 13 residues. The covered CDR3 bases are TGTGCCAGCAGTGTCACAACAAACACAGAAGTCTTC. This encodes CASSVTTNTEVF. The whole CDR3 reads CASSVTTNTEVFF.

With regard to this clone: Mouse gene names and germline throughout. The CDR3 end falls 1 residue outside the read, so it is completed with the germline J gene. The chain carries TRBV5 and TRBJ1-5; D is undetermined. Germline V gives CDR1 LGHNA, CDR2 YNLKQL (reference sequence). The CDR3 loop spans 15 amino acids. Deletions cut 0 bases from V and 0 bases from J, with 6 bases between. The CDR3 here is CASSQDPVNNQAPLF. CDR3 DNA, as far as it was read: TGTGCCAGCAGCCAAGATCCGGTTAACAACCAGGCTCCGCTT.

Regarding this clone: The gene names given are mouse names. Read sequence stops 1 residue before the CDR3 end, and the germline J gene provides the missing end. The rearrangement joins TRBV26 to TRBJ1-1; 12 nucleotides line up with TRBD1. J was trimmed by 3 bases and V by 6 bases; bases with no gene match: 5. The CDR3 totals 15 residues. The germline V gene has CDR1 KGHPV and CDR2 FQNQEV (reference sequence). CDR3 bases read: TGTGCCAGCAGCTGGGGGACAGGGGGCGACACAGAAGTCTTC. Its protein is CASSWGTGGDTEVF. The complete CDR3 protein is CASSWGTGGDTEVFF.

Remarks on this clone: Gene names are mouse gene names. The observed sequence ends 1 residue before the CDR3 terminus, with the missing tail filled in from the germline J gene. The rearrangement uses TRBV3 and TRBJ1-3; perhaps TRBD1 as D (6 bases). V was clipped by 5 bases and J by 0 bases, with 11 bases between them. From germline, CDR1 is SNHLY and CDR2 FYNGKV (reference sequence). The CDR3 spans 15 residues. The covered CDR3 bases are TGTGCCAGCAGCGTCGGGACACCTTCTGGAAATACGCTCTAT. Its translation: CASSVGTPSGNTLY. The CDR3, in full, reads CASSVGTPSGNTLYF. The entire variable domain, with the rest obtained from reference TRBV3 and TRBJ1-3, is as follows: GPKVLQIPSHQIIDMGQMVTLNCDPVSNHLYFYWYKQILGQQMEFLVNFYNGKVMEKSKLFKDQFSVERPDGSYFTLKIQPTALEDSAVYFCASSVGTPSGNTLYFGEGSRLIVV.

This clone has a handful of counts. Gene names refer to mouse genes. The observed sequence ends 1 residue before the CDR3 terminus, with the missing tail filled in from the germline J gene. The V gene is TRBV16, the J gene TRBJ2-5, with D tentatively TRBD2 (6 bases). The germline CDR1 and CDR2 sequences are SGHSA and FRNQAP. CDR3 length: 14 amino acids. V was cut by 0 bases and J by 2 bases, with 6 bases left in between. The part of the CDR3 DNA that was read is TGTGCAAGCAGCTTAGATGGGGGCCAAGACACCCAGTAC. Its protein is CASSLDGGQDTQY. The CDR3 in full is CASSLDGGQDTQYF.

In this sample, this clone turned up a few times. Gene names and germline refer to mouse. The read falls 1 residue short of the CDR3 end, and the missing part is taken from the germline J gene. The chain employs TRBV23 and TRBJ2-5; the table calls TRBD2, which could not be checked here. The CDR3 covers 15 residues. The germline gives CDR1 KGHTA, CDR2 FQNQQP. The sequenced CDR3 bases are TGCTCCAGCAGTCCCGGGACTGGGGTCCAAGACACCCAGTAC. Its protein is CSSSPGTGVQDTQY. The complete CDR3 reads CSSSPGTGVQDTQYF.

With respect to this clone: Here the gene names and germline are mouse. The DNA ends 1 residue before the CDR3 does, and the rest of the CDR3 is filled in from the germline J gene. The chain uses TRBV16 and TRBJ2-4; 10 bases fit TRBD2. Germline V gives CDR1 SGHSA, CDR2 FRNQAP. The CDR3 has 15 amino acids. V was clipped by 1 base and J by 6 bases; unmatched bases: 4. CDR3 DNA, as far as it was read: TGTGCAAGCAGCTTAGTCTGGGGGGGCAGGAACACCTTGTAC. Its protein is CASSLVWGGRNTLY. The entire CDR3 protein reads CASSLVWGGRNTLYF.

This clone was counted a single time. Here the gene names and germline are mouse. The read stops 1 residue short of the end of the CDR3; the missing end is completed from the germline J gene. The chain recombines TRBV13-2 with TRBJ2-5, with 9 positions matching TRBD2. V was pared by 6 bases and J by 2 bases, with 1 base of the junction left unmatched. The CDR3 is made up of 13 amino acids. Germline V gene data show CDR1 as NNHNN and CDR2 as SYGAGS (reference sequence). CDR3 residues: CASVTGGQDTQYF. The part of the CDR3 DNA that was read is TGTGCCAGCGTGACTGGGGGCCAAGACACCCAGTAC.

This clone has a handful of counts. Here the gene names and germline are mouse. The sequence runs out 1 residue before the end of the CDR3; the remainder is reconstructed from the germline J gene. V gene TRBV26 combines with J gene TRBJ2-1, with D perhaps TRBD2 (6 bases). V lost 4 bases and J 3 bases, leaving 7 bases between the germline ends. The CDR3 extends over 13 amino acids. The germline V gene has CDR1 KGHPV and CDR2 FQNQEV (reference sequence). This chain's CDR3 is CASSPTGYAEQFF. The DNA read from the CDR3 is TGTGCCAGCAGTCCGACTGGCTATGCTGAGCAGTTC. The full variable domain, with the rest looked up from reference TRBV26 and TRBJ2-1, is NSKVIQTPRYLVKGQGQKAKMRCIPEKGHPVVFWYQQNKNNEFKFLINFQNQEVLQQIDMTEKRFSAECPSNSPCSLEIQSSEAGDSALYLCASSPTGYAEQFFGPGTRLTVL.

About this clone: The genes and germline here are from mouse. The read finishes 1 residue shy of the CDR3 end, and the germline J gene is used to complete it. V usage is TRBV17 and J usage is TRBJ1-4; D unresolved. The CDR3 contains 14 residues. V was trimmed by 8 bases and J by 0 bases, leaving 10 bases between them. The germline gives CDR1 MNHDT, CDR2 YYDKIL. The covered CDR3 bases are TGTGCTAGCGGCGGCACCATTTCCAACGAAAGATTATTT. Its protein is CASGGTISNERLF. The entire CDR3 sequence reads CASGGTISNERLFF.

This clone showed up just a few times. Gene names are the mouse ones. The DNA ends 1 residue before the CDR3 does, and the rest of the CDR3 is filled in from the germline J gene. V usage is TRBV26 and J usage is TRBJ1-6; D not certain. TRBJ1-6 is known as an ORF, though its function is uncertain. V shed 4 bases and J shed 8 bases, with 9 bases lying between them. The germline V gene has CDR1 KGHPV and CDR2 FQNQEV (reference sequence). The CDR3 contains 13 residues. CDR3 sequence reads: CASSPGWDSPLYF. CDR3 DNA (partial): TGTGCCAGCAGTCCGGGATGGGATTCGCCCCTCTAC.

Of note for this clone: All gene names here are mouse names. The CDR3 extends 1 residue past the end of the read, so its final part is completed from the germline J gene. The chain couples TRBV26 to TRBJ1-6; 9 bases match TRBD1. TRBJ1-6 counts as an open reading frame of uncertain function. The length of the CDR3 is 15 residues. V trimming: 2 bases; J trimming: 7 bases; junction bases outside the gene matches: 3. Per the germline V gene, CDR1 is KGHPV and CDR2 is FQNQEV (reference sequence). The CDR3 DNA, read in part, is TGTGCCAGCAGTCTGGGACAGGGGAGCAATTCGCCCCTCTAC. It yields the protein CASSLGQGSNSPLY. The full CDR3 sequence reads CASSLGQGSNSPLYF.

This clone was seen more than once but under ten times. Gene names and germline match the mouse. The read stops 1 residue short of the end of the CDR3; the missing end is completed from the germline J gene. This chain connects TRBV13-2 to TRBJ1-4; TRBD1 matches 8 bases. After removal of 5 bases from V and 6 bases from J, the junction contained 6 bases not matched to a gene. Germline loops: CDR1 NNHNN, CDR2 SYGAGS (reference sequence). This CDR3 is 14 amino acids long. The CDR3 bases that were read are TGTGCCAGCGGGCAGGGGGCGCGAGACGAAAGATTATTT. Its translation is CASGQGARDERLF. The CDR3, in full, reads CASGQGARDERLFF.

Regarding this clone: The gene names here belong to mouse. From the germline J gene comes the end of the CDR3, since the read stops 1 residue before it. This rearrangement joins TRBV26 to TRBJ2-5; 9 bases align to TRBD1. The V segment lost 5 bases and the J segment 5 bases; nucleotides outside the gene matches: 2. Germline CDR1 reads KGHPV; CDR2 reads FQNQEV (reference sequence). The CDR3 loop spans 13 amino acids. CDR3 bases read: TGTGCCAGCAGTTCGGACAGGGGAGACACCCAGTAC. Translating it yields CASSSDRGDTQY. The full CDR3 sequence reads CASSSDRGDTQYF.